The 6 T cell receptor beta chains in this list originate from one sample, sequenced in a study of shared clonotypes between healthy human individuals. Measured with immunoSEQ multiplex PCR; TCRdb has only the in-frame clones, and not every one. The sample records 2 million to 2.5 million clones, about nine tenths being singletons. Sequenced sample: naive CD4+ T cells from PBMCs. The subset: CD45RA+ positively selected. These receptor sequences come from a young man in good health. Some clones in this sample may be carry-over from other donors' samples.

The chain carries TRBV23-1 and TRBJ2-1; D not resolved. TRBV23-1 is treated as an ORF (open reading frame) with a function not yet certain. Trimming left V 6 bases short and J 0 bases short, with 21 bases between. There are 18 residues in the CDR3. CDR3 DNA sequence: TGCGCCAGCAGAACCTGGACCGACCGCCAGAGCTCCTACAATGAGCAGTTCTTC. Protein sequence: CASRTWTDRQSSYNEQFF.

V gene TRBV4-1 combines with J gene TRBJ2-3; D uncertain. The germline V gene encodes CDR1 MGHRA and CDR2 YSYEKL. This CDR3 has 19 residues. Trimming left V 2 bases short and J 0 bases short, with 21 bases between. CDR3 DNA sequence: TGCGCCAGCAGCCAAATGCGGCGGCGTCGGTCGACTAGCACAGATACGCAGTATTTT. This gives the protein CASSQMRRRRSTSTDTQYF.

The V gene is TRBV7-9, the J gene TRBJ1-1, with D perhaps TRBD1 (6 bases). The CDR3 has 15 amino acids. Trimming stripped 5 bases from V and 1 base from J, with 14 bases between. Per germline, CDR1 SEHNR and CDR2 FQNEAQ (reference sequence). The CDR3 DNA reads TGTGCCAGCAGCCGAATCGGGACAAGGAACACTGAAGCTTTCTTT. The encoded protein is CASSRIGTRNTEAFF.

The V call is TRBV29-1, the J call TRBJ2-1; TRBD2 agrees at 10 bases. V shed 4 bases and J 13 bases; nucleotides not matched to a gene: 10. This CDR3 has 13 residues. Germline V gene data show CDR1 as SQVTM and CDR2 as ANQGSEA. The CDR3 nucleotides are TGCAGCGTTGGACTAGCGGGCCAAGGGACTCAGTTCTTC. Amino acid sequence: CSVGLAGQGTQFF.

The chain carries TRBV12-2 and TRBJ2-7; the table calls TRBD1, which could not be checked here. TRBV12-2 is a listed pseudogene. This CDR3 contains 16 residues. CDR3 loop: CASRPRTGNSIYEQYF. CDR3 bases: TGTGCAAGTCGCCCCCGGACAGGGAATTCCATCTACGAGCAGTACTTC.

The V call is TRBV27, the J call TRBJ1-1; maybe TRBD1 (5 bases). The CDR3 has 14 residues. With 5 bases removed from V and 5 bases from J, the gap between germline ends came to 15 bases. Germline V lookup: CDR1 MNHEY, CDR2 SMNVEV (reference sequence). The CDR3 sequence is CASSVGAPGTEAFF. DNA of the CDR3: TGTGCCAGCAGTGTCGGGGCGCCCGGAACTGAAGCTTTCTTT.